This T cell receptor (beta chain) emerged from a study of T cell changes during pregnancy in multiple sclerosis. Generated by immunoSEQ multiplex PCR, the TCRdb table keeps only in-frame clones and is missing some. The sample shows roughly 40,000 clones, 70% to 90% of them seen only once. Trimming shortened V by 3 bases and J by 4 bases, and 9 bases separated the two germline ends. The CDR3 is 13 amino acids. The germline V gene encodes CDR1 MGHRA and CDR2 YSYEKL. The rearrangement links TRBV4-1 to TRBJ1-2; possible D gene TRBD1, 5 bases. The clonotype originates from a female donor with multiple sclerosis, enrolled in a pregnancy study. This specimen consisted of CD4+ T cells from peripheral blood mononuclear cells, obtained after pregnancy. The CDR3 here is CASSHRRGYGYTF. DNA for the CDR3: TGCGCCAGCAGCCATAGGAGGGGCTATGGCTACACCTTC.